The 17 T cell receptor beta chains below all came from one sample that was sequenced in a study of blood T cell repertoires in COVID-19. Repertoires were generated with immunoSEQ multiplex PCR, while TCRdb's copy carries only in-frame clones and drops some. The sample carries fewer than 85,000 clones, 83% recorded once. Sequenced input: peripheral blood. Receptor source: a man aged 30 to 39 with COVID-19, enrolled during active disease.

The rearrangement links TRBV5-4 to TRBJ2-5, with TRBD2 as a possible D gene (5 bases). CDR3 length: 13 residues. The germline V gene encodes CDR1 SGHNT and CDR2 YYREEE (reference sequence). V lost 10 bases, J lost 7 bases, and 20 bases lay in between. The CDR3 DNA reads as TGTGCCGTAGCGACCGCCCTTGAGGGGACCCAGTACTTC. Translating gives CAVATALEGTQYF. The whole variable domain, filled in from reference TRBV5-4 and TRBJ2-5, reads ETGVTQSPTHLIKTRGQQVTLRCSSQSGHNTVSWYQQALGQGPQFIFQYYREEENGRGNFPPRFSGLQFPNYSSELNVNALELDDSALYLCAVATALEGTQYFGPGTRLLVL.

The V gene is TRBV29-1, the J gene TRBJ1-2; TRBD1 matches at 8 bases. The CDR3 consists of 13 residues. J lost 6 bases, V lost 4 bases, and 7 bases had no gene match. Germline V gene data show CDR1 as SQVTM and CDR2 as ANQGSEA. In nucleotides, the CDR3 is TGCAGCGTTGTGGTCGGCAGGGGGCATGGCTACACCTTC. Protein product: CSVVVGRGHGYTF.

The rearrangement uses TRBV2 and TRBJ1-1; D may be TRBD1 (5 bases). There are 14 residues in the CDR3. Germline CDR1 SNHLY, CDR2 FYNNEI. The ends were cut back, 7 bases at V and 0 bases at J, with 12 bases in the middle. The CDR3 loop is CASNAGRMNTEAFF. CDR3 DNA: TGTGCCAGCAACGCGGGACGGATGAACACTGAAGCTTTCTTT. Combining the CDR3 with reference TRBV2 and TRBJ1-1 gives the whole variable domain EPEVTQTPSHQVTQMGQEVILRCVPISNHLYFYWYRQILGQKVEFLVSFYNNEISEKSEIFDDQFSVERPDGSNFTLKIRSTKLEDSAMYFCASNAGRMNTEAFFGQGTRLTVV.

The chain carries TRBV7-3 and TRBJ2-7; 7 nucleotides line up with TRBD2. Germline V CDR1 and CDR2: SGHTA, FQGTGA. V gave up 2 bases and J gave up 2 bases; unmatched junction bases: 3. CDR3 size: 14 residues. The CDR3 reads CASSLGGSTYEQYF. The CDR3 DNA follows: TGTGCCAGCAGCTTAGGCGGGAGTACCTACGAGCAGTACTTC.

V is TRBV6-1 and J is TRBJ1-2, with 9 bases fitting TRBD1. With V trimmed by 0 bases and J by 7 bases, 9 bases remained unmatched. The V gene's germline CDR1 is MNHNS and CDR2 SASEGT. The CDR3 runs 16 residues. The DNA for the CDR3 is TGTGCCAGCAGTGAAGCGACAGGGGGGATTTTAGGTGGCTACACCTTC. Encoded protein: CASSEATGGILGGYTF.

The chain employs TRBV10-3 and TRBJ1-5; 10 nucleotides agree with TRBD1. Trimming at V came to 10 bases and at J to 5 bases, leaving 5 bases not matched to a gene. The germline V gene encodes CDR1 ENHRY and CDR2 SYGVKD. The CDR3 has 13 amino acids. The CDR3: CATRGQGYQPQHF. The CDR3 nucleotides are TGTGCCACGAGGGGACAGGGGTATCAGCCCCAGCATTTT.

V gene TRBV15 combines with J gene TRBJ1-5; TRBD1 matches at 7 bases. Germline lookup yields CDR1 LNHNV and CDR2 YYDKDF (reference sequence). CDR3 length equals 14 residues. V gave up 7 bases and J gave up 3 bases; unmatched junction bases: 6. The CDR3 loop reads CATTSTGLNQPQHF. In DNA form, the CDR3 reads TGTGCCACCACCTCGACAGGGCTCAATCAGCCCCAGCATTTT. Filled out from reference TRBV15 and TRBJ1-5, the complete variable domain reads DAMVIQNPRYQVTQFGKPVTLSCSQTLNHNVMYWYQQKSSQAPKLLFHYYDKDFNNEADTPDNFQSRRPNTSFCFLDIRSPGLGDTAMYLCATTSTGLNQPQHFGDGTRLSIL.

The CDR3 region has the DNA TGTGCCAGCAGTGAATATGGACAGCCTAATGAAAAACTGTTTTTT. This gives the protein CASSEYGQPNEKLFF. This chain links TRBV2 with TRBJ1-4; TRBD1 might be the D (6 bases). The CDR3 sequence is 15 residues long. Per the germline V gene, CDR1 is SNHLY and CDR2 is FYNNEI. The germline V and J ends were trimmed by 2 bases and 3 bases, with 10 bases remaining between them.

The CDR3 sequence is CASGNPPTGGYTF. The CDR3 DNA reads as TGTGCCAGCGGAAACCCCCCGACTGGTGGCTACACCTTC. The chain has TRBV6-4 and TRBJ1-2; no clear D. V lost 8 bases to trimming and J lost 7 bases, with 17 bases between them. Per the germline V gene, CDR1 is MRHNA and CDR2 is SNTAGT. The CDR3 is 13 residues long.

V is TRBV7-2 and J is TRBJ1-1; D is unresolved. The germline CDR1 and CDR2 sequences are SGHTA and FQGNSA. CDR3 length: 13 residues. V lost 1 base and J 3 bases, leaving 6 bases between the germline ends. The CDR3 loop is CASSLEQYTEAFF. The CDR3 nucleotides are TGTGCCAGCAGCTTAGAACAGTACACTGAAGCTTTCTTT.

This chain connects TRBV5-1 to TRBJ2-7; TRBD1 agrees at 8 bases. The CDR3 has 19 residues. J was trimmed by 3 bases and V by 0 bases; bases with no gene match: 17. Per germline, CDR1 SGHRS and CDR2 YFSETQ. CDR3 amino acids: CASSLEGGWSPGQVYEQYF. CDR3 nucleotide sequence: TGCGCCAGCAGCTTGGAAGGAGGTTGGAGTCCGGGACAGGTCTACGAGCAGTACTTC.

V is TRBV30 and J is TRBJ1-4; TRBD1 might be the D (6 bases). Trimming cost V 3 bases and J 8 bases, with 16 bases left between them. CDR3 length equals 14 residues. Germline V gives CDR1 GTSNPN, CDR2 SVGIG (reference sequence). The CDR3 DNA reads TGTGCCTGGAGACAAGGGGGGGAAGTCGAAAAACTGTTTTTT. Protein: CAWRQGGEVEKLFF. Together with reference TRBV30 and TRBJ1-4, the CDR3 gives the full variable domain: SQTIHQWPATLVQPVGSPLSLECTVEGTSNPNLYWYRQAAGRGLQLLFYSVGIGQISSEVPQNLSASRPQDRQFILSSKKLLLSDSGFYLCAWRQGGEVEKLFFGSGTQLSVL.

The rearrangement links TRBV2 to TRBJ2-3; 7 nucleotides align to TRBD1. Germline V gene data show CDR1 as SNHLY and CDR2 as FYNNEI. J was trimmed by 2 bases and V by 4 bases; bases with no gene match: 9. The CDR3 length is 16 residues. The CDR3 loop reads CASSVRTGSATDTQYF. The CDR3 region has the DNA TGTGCCAGCAGTGTACGGACAGGTTCCGCCACAGATACGCAGTATTTT.

CDR3 coding DNA: TGTGCCAGCGGCCCTCACGAGCAGTACTTC. Protein product: CASGPHEQYF. The chain combines TRBV7-9 with TRBJ2-7; D is uncertain. Trimming cost V 8 bases and J 5 bases, with 7 bases left between them. Looked up from germline, CDR1 is SEHNR and CDR2 is FQNEAQ (reference sequence). This CDR3 has 10 amino acids. The full variable domain, completed using reference TRBV7-9 and TRBJ2-7, is DTGVSQNPRHKITKRGQNVTFRCDPISEHNRLYWYRQTLGQGPEFLTYFQNEAQLEKSRLLSDRFSAERPKGSFSTLEIQRTEQGDSAMYLCASGPHEQYFGPGTRLTVT.

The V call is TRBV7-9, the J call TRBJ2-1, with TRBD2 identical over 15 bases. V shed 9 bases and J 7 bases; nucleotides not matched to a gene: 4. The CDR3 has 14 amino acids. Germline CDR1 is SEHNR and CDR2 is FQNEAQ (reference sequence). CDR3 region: CARDGLAGGNEQFF. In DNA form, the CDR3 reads TGTGCCAGGGACGGACTAGCGGGAGGGAATGAGCAGTTCTTC. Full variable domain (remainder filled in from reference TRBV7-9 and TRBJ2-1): DTGVSQNPRHKITKRGQNVTFRCDPISEHNRLYWYRQTLGQGPEFLTYFQNEAQLEKSRLLSDRFSAERPKGSFSTLEIQRTEQGDSAMYLCARDGLAGGNEQFFGPGTRLTVL.

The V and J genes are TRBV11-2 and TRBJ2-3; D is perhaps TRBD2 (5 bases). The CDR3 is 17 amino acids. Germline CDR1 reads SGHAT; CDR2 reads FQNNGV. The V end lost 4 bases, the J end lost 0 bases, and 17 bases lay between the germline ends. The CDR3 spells CASSSRVGITSTDTQYF. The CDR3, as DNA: TGTGCCAGCAGCTCTAGGGTCGGGATTACTAGCACAGATACGCAGTATTTT. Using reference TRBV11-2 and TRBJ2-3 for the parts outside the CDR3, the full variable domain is EAGVAQSPRYKIIEKRQSVAFWCNPISGHATLYWYQQILGQGPKLLIQFQNNGVVDDSQLPKDRFSAERLKGVDSTLKIQPAKLEDSAVYLCASSSRVGITSTDTQYFGPGTRLTVL.

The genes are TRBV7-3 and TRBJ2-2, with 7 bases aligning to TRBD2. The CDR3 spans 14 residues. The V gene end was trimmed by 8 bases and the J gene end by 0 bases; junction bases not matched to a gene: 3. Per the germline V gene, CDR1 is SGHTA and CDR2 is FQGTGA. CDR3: CASGEGANTGELFF. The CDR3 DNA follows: TGTGCCAGCGGGGAGGGCGCGAACACCGGGGAGCTGTTTTTT.